This T cell receptor (beta chain) derives from a study of CD8 T cells in ankylosing spondylitis. Study-level results: CD8+ by phenotype, disease-linked clones were relatively rare in peripheral blood. Disease-linked clones reportedly concentrated significantly in matched ankylosing spondylitis synovial fluid.

In its sample, this clonotype was seen many times. The antigen is undetermined. TCRdb independently ran MiXCR on the 5' RACE reads; one entry per CDR3 protein. The table includes tens of thousands of distinct CDR3 sequences, around 6.4% detected once. The V end was cut by 7 bases, the J end by 8 bases, with 14 bases between. The CDR3 contains 12 residues. Germline V CDR1 and CDR2: MNHEY, SVGAGI. The receptor was derived from a male donor with ankylosing spondylitis. The chain is built from TRBV6-5 and TRBJ1-2, with a possible D match to TRBD1 (6 bases). Input material: synovial fluid, either unsorted or a sorted T cell fraction (not recorded which). The CDR3 DNA reads as TGTGCCAGCACCAGGGGTCCGGGAGGCTACACCTTC. Protein product: CASTRGPGGYTF.